This T cell receptor beta chain derives from a study of control samples from healthy donors and cancer patients. Germline CDR1 is LNHDA and CDR2 is SQIVND (reference sequence). V was shortened by 7 bases and J by 2 bases, with 15 bases between the two germline ends. The CDR3 spans 15 residues. The method was immunoSEQ multiplex PCR; TCRdb's version includes in-frame clones alone and lacks a portion of them. The table lists some 150,000 clones, 90% to 95% of them singletons, with more than 1.3% in the top ten. The V call is TRBV19, the J call TRBJ2-1, with D tentatively TRBD1 (5 bases). This sequence was found in a woman aged 25 to 39 in good health. Sequencing used blood. CDR3 bases: TGTGCCAGTATCGGCCCAGGGCAGACCTACAATGAGCAGTTCTTC. This sequence encodes CASIGPGQTYNEQFF.